This T cell receptor beta chain was sequenced during a study of blood T cell repertoires in COVID-19. TCRdb keeps only in-frame clones here, not all; method: immunoSEQ multiplex PCR. In the table there are about 240,000 clones, around 90% of which are singletons. This CDR3 comprises 14 residues. CDR1 and CDR2 from the germline V gene are SQVTM and ANQGSEA. V gave up 7 bases and J gave up 5 bases, with 20 bases separating them. The sequenced material came from peripheral blood. The V gene is TRBV29-1, the J gene TRBJ1-1, with D possibly being TRBD1 (5 bases). This receptor was taken from a woman in her 70s with active or convalescent COVID-19. The chain's CDR3 is CSARGGRLRTEAFF. CDR3 nucleotides: TGCAGCGCCCGGGGGGGGAGGCTGAGAACTGAAGCTTTCTTT.